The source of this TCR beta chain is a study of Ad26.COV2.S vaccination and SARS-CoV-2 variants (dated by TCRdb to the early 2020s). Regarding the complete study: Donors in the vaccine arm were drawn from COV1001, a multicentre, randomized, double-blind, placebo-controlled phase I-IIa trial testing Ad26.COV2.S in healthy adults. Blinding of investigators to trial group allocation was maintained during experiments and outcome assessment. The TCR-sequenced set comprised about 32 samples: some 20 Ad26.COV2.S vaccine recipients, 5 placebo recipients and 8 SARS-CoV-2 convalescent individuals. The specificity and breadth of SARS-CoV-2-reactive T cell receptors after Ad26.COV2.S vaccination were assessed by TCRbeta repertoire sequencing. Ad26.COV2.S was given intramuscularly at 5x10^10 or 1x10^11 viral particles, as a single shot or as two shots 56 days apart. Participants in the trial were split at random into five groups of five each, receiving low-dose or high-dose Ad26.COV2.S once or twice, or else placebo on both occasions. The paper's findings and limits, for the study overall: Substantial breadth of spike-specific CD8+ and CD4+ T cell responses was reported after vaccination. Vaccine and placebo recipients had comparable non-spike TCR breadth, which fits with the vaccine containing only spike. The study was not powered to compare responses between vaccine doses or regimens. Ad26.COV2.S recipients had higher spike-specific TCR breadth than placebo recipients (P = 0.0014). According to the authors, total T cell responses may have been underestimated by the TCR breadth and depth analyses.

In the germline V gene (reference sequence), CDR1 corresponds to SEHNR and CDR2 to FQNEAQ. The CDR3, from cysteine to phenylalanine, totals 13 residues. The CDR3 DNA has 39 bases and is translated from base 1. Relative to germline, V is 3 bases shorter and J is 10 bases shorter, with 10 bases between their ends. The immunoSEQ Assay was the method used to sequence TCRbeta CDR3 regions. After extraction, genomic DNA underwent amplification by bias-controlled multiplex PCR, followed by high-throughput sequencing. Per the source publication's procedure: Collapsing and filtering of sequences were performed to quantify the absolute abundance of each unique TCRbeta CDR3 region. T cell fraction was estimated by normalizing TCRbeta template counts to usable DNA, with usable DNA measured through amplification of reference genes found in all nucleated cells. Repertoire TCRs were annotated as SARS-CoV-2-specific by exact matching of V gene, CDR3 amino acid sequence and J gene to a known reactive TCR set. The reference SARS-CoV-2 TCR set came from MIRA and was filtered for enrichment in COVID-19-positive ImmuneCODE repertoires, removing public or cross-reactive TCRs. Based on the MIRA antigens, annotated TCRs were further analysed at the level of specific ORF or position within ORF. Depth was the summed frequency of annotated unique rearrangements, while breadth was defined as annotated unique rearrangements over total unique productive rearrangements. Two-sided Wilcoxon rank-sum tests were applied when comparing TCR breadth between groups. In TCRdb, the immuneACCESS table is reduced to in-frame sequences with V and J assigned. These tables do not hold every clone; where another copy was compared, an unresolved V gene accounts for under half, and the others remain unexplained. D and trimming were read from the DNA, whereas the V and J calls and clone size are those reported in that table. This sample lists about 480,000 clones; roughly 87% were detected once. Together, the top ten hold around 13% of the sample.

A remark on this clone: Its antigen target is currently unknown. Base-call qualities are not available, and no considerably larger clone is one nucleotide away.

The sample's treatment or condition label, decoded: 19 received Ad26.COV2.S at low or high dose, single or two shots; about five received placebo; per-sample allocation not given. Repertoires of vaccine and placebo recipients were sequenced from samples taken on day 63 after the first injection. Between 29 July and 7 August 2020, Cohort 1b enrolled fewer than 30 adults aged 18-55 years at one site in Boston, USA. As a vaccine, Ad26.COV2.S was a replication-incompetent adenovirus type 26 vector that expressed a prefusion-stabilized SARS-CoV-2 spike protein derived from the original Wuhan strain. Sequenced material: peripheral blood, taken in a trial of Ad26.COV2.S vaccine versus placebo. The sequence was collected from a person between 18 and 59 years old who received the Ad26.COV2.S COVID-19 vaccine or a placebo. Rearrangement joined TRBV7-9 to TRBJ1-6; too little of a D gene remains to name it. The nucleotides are TGTGCCAGCAGCTTCAAGGGAGACTCACCCCTCCACTTT. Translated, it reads CASSFKGDSPLHF.